The text below deals with one T cell receptor beta chain. The sample belongs to a study of blood T cell repertoires in COVID-19. The wider study: Specimens from acute and convalescent COVID-19 originated in the United States, Italy and Spain. Nucleic acid was either cDNA or gDNA, and it came from T cells, B-cell-depleted T cells, or PBMCs.

Under the authors' procedure: By means of reference gene primer amplification, nucleated cell counts were estimated. Repertoires were generated with immunoSEQ multiplex PCR, while TCRdb's copy carries only in-frame clones and drops some. That table is the source of V, J and clone size, and D and trimming were worked out from the DNA. The sample lists about 130,000 clones, approximately 84% occurring once. Germline V gene data show CDR1 as MNHEY and CDR2 as SVGAGI. The CDR3 has 13 amino acids. V lost 10 bases and J 2 bases, leaving 13 bases between the germline ends. The sequence came from a human donor in a cohort sampled during active COVID-19. The sequencing input was peripheral blood. The chain combines TRBV6-5 with TRBJ2-3, with D possibly being TRBD1 (5 bases). This CDR3 is CAISDSLTDTQYF. DNA of the CDR3: TGTGCCATCAGCGACAGCCTCACAGATACGCAGTATTTT.